This T cell receptor (beta chain) was recorded in a study of CD4+ T cells in melanoma (dated by TCRdb to between 2021 and 2022). Some background on the complete study: The study examined neoantigen-specific CD4+ T cells in human melanoma.

Of note for this clone: Its antigen target is currently unknown. Per-base qualities were not stored, and no clone one base away is much larger.

The donors were melanoma patients. What the work shows at the level of the full study, not this receptor alone: Neoantigen-specific CD4+ T cells in melanoma were reported to show diverse differentiation states. The report described a correlation between neoantigen-specific CD4+ T cells and the function of CD8+ T cells, macrophages and B cells.

Measured from the cysteine to the phenylalanine, the CDR3 is 12 residues long. Only the CDR3 part of the read is kept: 36 bases, read in frame from the first base. Trimming at the junction amounts to 6 bases on V and 1 base on J, and the germline ends lie 4 bases apart. CDR1 and CDR2 were assigned from the germline V gene as SGHRS and YFSETQ. Receptors were amplified or captured by the immunoSEQ multiplex PCR assay. The source is immuneACCESS, and TCRdb retained only in-frame sequences with V and J called. Part of the clones is not carried over; for the studies checked, unresolved V genes explain less than half of this, and the remainder is unexplained. This sample has thousands of clones in its table, and 52% of those were observed once. The ten largest make up 16% of the sample.

This clonotype was sampled from a human donor with melanoma. The sequence joins TRBV5-1 to TRBJ2-2; the D segment cannot be called with confidence. The sample taken for sequencing was cells from a culture (not recorded whether cultured in vitro). The CDR3 protein is CASTENTGELFF. The DNA sequence follows: TGCGCCAGCACGGAGAACACCGGGGAGCTGTTTTTT.